Described below is a single T cell receptor (beta chain) sequence and its context. During its preparation, the TCRbeta library received unique molecular identifiers. TCRdb re-called the PCR reads through MiXCR, storing one row per CDR3 protein. The table lists roughly 400,000 distinct CDR3 sequences, around 21% of them singletons. This entry belongs to a study of T-cell reconstitution after alpha-beta-depleted transplantation in children. The TCR was taken from a human donor who donated a stem cell graft to a child with acute myeloid leukemia. The sample consisted of PBMCs from the stem cell graft donor, taken from the stem cell graft.

The CDR3 reads CASSIRTENSPLHF. The CDR3 DNA sequence: TGTGCCAGTAGTATTAGGACGGAAAATTCACCCCTCCACTTT. This chain joins TRBV19 and TRBJ1-6; no definite D call. Per the germline V gene, CDR1 is LNHDA and CDR2 is SQIVND (reference sequence). The CDR3 sequence is 14 residues long. V gave up 3 bases and J gave up 7 bases, with 10 bases separating them.